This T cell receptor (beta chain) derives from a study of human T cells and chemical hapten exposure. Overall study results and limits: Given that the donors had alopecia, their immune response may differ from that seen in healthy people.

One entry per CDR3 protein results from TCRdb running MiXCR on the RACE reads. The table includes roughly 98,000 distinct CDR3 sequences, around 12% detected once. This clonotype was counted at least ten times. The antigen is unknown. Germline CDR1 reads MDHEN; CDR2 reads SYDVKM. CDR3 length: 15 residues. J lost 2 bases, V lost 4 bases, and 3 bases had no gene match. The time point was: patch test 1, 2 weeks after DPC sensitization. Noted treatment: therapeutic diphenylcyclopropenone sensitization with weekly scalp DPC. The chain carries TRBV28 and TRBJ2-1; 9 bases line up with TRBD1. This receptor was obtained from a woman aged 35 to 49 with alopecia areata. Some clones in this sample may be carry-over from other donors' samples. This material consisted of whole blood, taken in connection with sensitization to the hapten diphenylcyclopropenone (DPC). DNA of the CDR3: TGTGCCAGCAGTTCGGGACAGGGCACCTACAATGAGCAGTTCTTC. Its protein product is CASSSGQGTYNEQFF.